The following is a T cell receptor (beta chain) sequence with its context. This sample was included in a study of spatial heterogeneity in lung cancer. A unique molecular identifier was attached to every TCR cDNA molecule. TCRdb fed the 5' RACE reads into MiXCR, producing one record per CDR3 protein. The top ten hold under 45% of the sample, which has more than 10,000 distinct CDR3 sequences, about 15% seen once. Sample time point: sample taken at primary tumor resection. No cells were sorted before sequencing. The whole RNA sequenced was extracted from tumor, nontumor lung or frozen PBMC. The approximately 69 donors had untreated early-stage non-small cell lung cancer. CDR1 is MNHEY, CDR2 SVGAGI, per germline. CDR3 length equals 16 residues. Between the trimmed V and J ends, which lost 2 bases and 9 bases, there was a span of 22 bases.

The chain uses TRBV6-5 and TRBJ2-5, with D possibly TRBD2 on 5 matching bases. The sample in question was PBMCs, obtained at surgery. This TCR was sampled from a male donor with early-stage non-small cell lung cancer. CDR3 sequence (DNA): TGTGCCAGCAGTTACGAAGGAGGTACTGGGTTTCAGGCCCAGTACTTC. This translates into CASSYEGGTGFQAQYF.